This T cell receptor (beta chain) was sequenced for a study of T cells in Graves' hyperthyroidism and ophthalmopathy. RNA transcripts were the template for amplifying TCR beta CDR3 regions. A set of HTBI primers served as the primers for a first-round RT-PCR of the TCR CDR3. TCRdb fed the multiplex PCR reads into MiXCR, producing one record per CDR3 protein. The sample lists some 700,000 distinct CDR3 sequences, roughly 17% occurring once. Study-wide points: Blood also contained most expanded thyroid clonotypes above 0.001.

This clonotype was detected ten times or more. Its specificity is not known. Newly diagnosed hyperthyroidism, duration under 2 months, in patients aged 18 to 65. The sequence came from a man aged 50-60 years with Graves' hyperthyroidism. Material for sequencing was blood.

CDR3 residues: CATSWTATGELFF. In DNA form, the CDR3 reads TGTGCCACCAGCTGGACAGCGACCGGGGAGCTGTTTTTT. The V gene is TRBV24-1, the J gene TRBJ2-2, with D perhaps TRBD1 (6 bases). CDR1 and CDR2 from the germline V gene are KGHDR and SFDVKD. The V and J ends lost 7 bases and 5 bases respectively, with 10 bases between them. CDR3 length: 13 residues.